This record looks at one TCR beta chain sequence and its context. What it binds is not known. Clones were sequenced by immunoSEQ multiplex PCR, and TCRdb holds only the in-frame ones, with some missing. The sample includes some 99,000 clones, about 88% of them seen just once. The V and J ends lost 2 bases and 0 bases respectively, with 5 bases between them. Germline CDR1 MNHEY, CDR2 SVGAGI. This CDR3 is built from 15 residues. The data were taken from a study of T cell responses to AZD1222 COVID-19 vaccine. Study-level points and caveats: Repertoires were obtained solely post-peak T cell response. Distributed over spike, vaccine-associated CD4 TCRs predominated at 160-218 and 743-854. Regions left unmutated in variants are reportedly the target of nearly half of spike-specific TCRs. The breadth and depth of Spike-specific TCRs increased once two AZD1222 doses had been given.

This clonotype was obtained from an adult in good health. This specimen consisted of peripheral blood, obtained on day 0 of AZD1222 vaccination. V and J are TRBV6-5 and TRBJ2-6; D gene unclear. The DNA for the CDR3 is TGTGCCAGCAGTTACATCGGCTCTGGGGCCAACGTCCTGACTTTC. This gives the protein CASSYIGSGANVLTF.